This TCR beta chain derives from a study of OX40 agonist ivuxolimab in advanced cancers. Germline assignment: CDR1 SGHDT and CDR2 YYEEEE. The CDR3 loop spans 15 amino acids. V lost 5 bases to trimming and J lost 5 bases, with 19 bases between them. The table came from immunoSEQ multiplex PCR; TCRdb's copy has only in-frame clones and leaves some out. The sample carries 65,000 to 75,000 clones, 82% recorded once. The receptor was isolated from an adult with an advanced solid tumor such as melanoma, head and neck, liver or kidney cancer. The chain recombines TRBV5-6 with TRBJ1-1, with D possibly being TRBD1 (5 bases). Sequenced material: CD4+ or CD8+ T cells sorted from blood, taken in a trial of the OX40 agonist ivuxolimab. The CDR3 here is CASRDYGTSRTEAFF. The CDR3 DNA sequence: TGTGCCAGCAGGGACTACGGGACCTCGCGGACTGAAGCTTTCTTT.